The 9 T cell receptor beta chains in this list originate from one sample, sequenced in a study of response to subunit inactivated influenza vaccine. Using its own MiXCR run on the RT-PCR reads, TCRdb lists one record per CDR3 protein. The sample comprises around 850,000 distinct CDR3 sequences, about 18% of which are singletons, and 9.5% to 13% rests with the top ten. The input for sequencing was PBMCs from blood, taken approximately 5 days after vaccination. These receptors came from a man aged 45 to 65 who received an inactivated influenza vaccine.

In this sample, this clonotype turned up a few times. The genes are TRBV29-1 and TRBJ2-1; 7 nucleotides line up with TRBD2. CDR1 is SQVTM and CDR2 is ANQGSEA in the germline V gene. V was pared by 7 bases and J by 6 bases, with 9 bases of the junction left unmatched. This CDR3 is 13 amino acids long. CDR3 DNA sequence: TGCAGCGGGGGGAGGGCCTTTTTCAATGAGCAGTTCTTC. It translates to CSGGRAFFNEQFF.

The chain employs TRBV3-1 and TRBJ2-1; no clear D gene. Germline V gene lookup returns CDR1 LGHDT and CDR2 YNNKEL (reference sequence). The CDR3 has 12 residues. The V gene lost 2 bases and the J gene lost 7 bases, with 6 bases spanning the gap. The CDR3 protein is CASSQLSNEQFF. For the CDR3, the DNA is TGTGCCAGCAGCCAATTATCTAATGAGCAGTTCTTC.

This clonotype showed up many times. The V and J genes are TRBV20-1 and TRBJ2-5; 10 bases fit TRBD2. This CDR3 has 14 residues. Germline values: CDR1 DFQATT, CDR2 SNEGSKA (reference sequence). Germline trimming cut 3 bases from V and 8 bases from J; bases unmatched to any gene: 9. The CDR3 region is CSARQRGTSATQYF. The CDR3 bases are TGCAGTGCTAGGCAACGTGGGACTAGCGCAACCCAGTACTTC.

The genes are TRBV4-2 and TRBJ2-2; the D is unclear. Trimming stripped 0 bases from V and 9 bases from J, with 8 bases between. The CDR3 covers 13 residues. Germline CDR1 is LGHNA and CDR2 is YNFKEQ. CDR3 DNA: TGTGCCAGCAGCCAAGATAGGTCCCGGGAGCTGTTTTTT. As protein: CASSQDRSRELFF.

The chain recombines TRBV6-2 or TRBV6-3 with TRBJ2-7, with D possibly being TRBD1 (6 bases). CDR1 and CDR2 (germline): MNHEY, SVGEGT. Deletions cut 6 bases from V and 0 bases from J, with 15 bases between. The CDR3 has 15 amino acids. The CDR3 DNA reads TGTGCCAGCAGGGATTACGTAGGGGGCTCCTACGAGCAGTACTTC. Encoded protein: CASRDYVGGSYEQYF.

This clonotype was detected a few times. V is TRBV29-1 and J is TRBJ2-1, with 7 bases fitting TRBD2. The CDR3 is made up of 12 amino acids. V was pared by 1 base and J by 11 bases, with 5 bases of the junction left unmatched. Germline CDR1 and CDR2: SQVTM and ANQGSEA. The CDR3 sequence: CSVEGNSGQQFF. CDR3 coding DNA: TGCAGCGTTGAAGGGAATAGCGGGCAGCAGTTCTTC.

There are many counts of this clonotype. This sequence joins TRBV12-3 or TRBV12-4 and TRBJ2-2, with 7 bases identical to TRBD2. The CDR3 contains 14 residues. Germline trimming cut 3 bases from V and 6 bases from J; bases unmatched to any gene: 4. The DNA for the CDR3 is TGTGCCAGCAGTTTTTCGAGCGGGGCCGGGGAGCTGTTTTTT. It encodes CASSFSSGAGELFF.

This clonotype has more than one count but fewer than ten. The CDR3 loop is CAIRFGDTGELFF. The CDR3 DNA reads TGTGCCATCAGGTTTGGAGACACCGGGGAGCTGTTTTTT. The chain links TRBV10-3 to TRBJ2-2; no reliable D call. V was pared by 6 bases and J by 3 bases, with 8 bases between. The germline CDR1 and CDR2 sequences are ENHRY and SYGVKD. The CDR3 spans 13 residues.

This clonotype was detected only a few times. The genes are TRBV14 and TRBJ2-3; 10 positions match TRBD2. The germline V gene encodes CDR1 SGHDN and CDR2 FVKESK. The CDR3 length is 17 residues. J lost 3 bases, V lost 2 bases, and 8 bases had no gene match. The CDR3: CASSQLGASGRTDTQYF. The CDR3 nucleotides read TGTGCCAGCAGCCAACTAGGCGCTAGCGGGAGAACAGATACGCAGTATTTT.